This TCR beta chain came from a study of CD8 T cells in ankylosing spondylitis. Many counts were recorded for this clonotype. The antigen remains undetermined. Overall study findings and caveats: A subset of motif variants has previously been described in the synovial fluid and blood of reactive arthritis. Peripheral blood held disease-linked clones only at relatively low frequency, and these were CD8+.

TCRdb fed the 5' RACE reads into MiXCR, producing one record per CDR3 protein. This sample has around 130,000 distinct CDR3 sequences, with approximately 6.8% found just once. CDR1 is DFQATT and CDR2 is SNEGSKA in the germline V gene (reference sequence). Trimming at V came to 6 bases and at J to 5 bases, leaving 8 bases not matched to a gene. The CDR3 covers 16 residues. The chain links TRBV20-1 to TRBJ2-3; 16 bases are shared with TRBD2. The material sequenced was blood, either unsorted or a sorted T cell fraction (not recorded which). This clonotype was obtained from a male donor with ankylosing spondylitis or in good health (not recorded which). In nucleotides, the CDR3 is TGCAGTGCCGCCGGGACTAGCGGGGGGGCTGGAGATACGCAGTATTTT. It is translated as CSAAGTSGGAGDTQYF.